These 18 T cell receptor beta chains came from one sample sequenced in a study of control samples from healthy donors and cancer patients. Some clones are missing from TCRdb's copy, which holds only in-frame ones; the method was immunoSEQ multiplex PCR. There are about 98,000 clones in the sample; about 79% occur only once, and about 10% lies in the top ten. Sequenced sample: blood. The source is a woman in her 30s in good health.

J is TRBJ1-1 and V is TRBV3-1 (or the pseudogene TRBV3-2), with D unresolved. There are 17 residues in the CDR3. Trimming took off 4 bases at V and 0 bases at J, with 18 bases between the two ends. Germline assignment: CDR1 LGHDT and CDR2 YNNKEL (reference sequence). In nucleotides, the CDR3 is TGTGCCAGCAGCCCTATCGCCCCCCGATGGGTGAACACTGAAGCTTTCTTT. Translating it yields CASSPIAPRWVNTEAFF.

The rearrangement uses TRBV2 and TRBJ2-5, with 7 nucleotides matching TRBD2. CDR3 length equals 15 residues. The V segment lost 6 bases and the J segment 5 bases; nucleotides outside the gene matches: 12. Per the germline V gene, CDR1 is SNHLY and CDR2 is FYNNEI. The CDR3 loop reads CASSASSGVWETQYF. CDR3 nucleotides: TGTGCCAGCAGCGCCTCAAGCGGGGTGTGGGAGACCCAGTACTTC. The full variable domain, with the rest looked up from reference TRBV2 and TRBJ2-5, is EPEVTQTPSHQVTQMGQEVILRCVPISNHLYFYWYRQILGQKVEFLVSFYNNEISEKSEIFDDQFSVERPDGSNFTLKIRSTKLEDSAMYFCASSASSGVWETQYFGPGTRLLVL.

CDR3 residues: CASTVLRGRGDTQYF. The CDR3, as DNA: TGTGCCAGCACCGTCTTAAGGGGTCGGGGAGATACGCAGTATTTT. The chain combines TRBV11-2 with TRBJ2-3, with D perhaps being TRBD1 or TRBD2 (5 bases each). The V gene lost 7 bases and the J gene lost 5 bases, with 19 bases spanning the gap. The CDR3 has 15 residues. Per germline, CDR1 SGHAT and CDR2 FQNNGV.

In nucleotides, the CDR3 is TGTGCCAGCAGCGGGGGTGACAGGGGCCCTAATCAGCCCCAGCATTTT. Encoded protein: CASSGGDRGPNQPQHF. The chain joins TRBV5-4 to TRBJ1-5; 8 bases fit TRBD1. V lost 4 bases to trimming and J lost 4 bases; unmatched junction nucleotides: 10. The CDR3 is 16 residues long. Germline V gene sequence: CDR1 SGHNT, CDR2 YYREEE (reference sequence).

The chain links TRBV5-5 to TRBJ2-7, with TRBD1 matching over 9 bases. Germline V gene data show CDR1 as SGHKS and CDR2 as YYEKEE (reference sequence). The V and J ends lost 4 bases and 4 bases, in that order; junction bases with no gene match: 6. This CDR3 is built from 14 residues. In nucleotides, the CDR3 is TGTGCCAGCAGCGCCCGACAGGGGGTATACGAGCAGTACTTC. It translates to CASSARQGVYEQYF.

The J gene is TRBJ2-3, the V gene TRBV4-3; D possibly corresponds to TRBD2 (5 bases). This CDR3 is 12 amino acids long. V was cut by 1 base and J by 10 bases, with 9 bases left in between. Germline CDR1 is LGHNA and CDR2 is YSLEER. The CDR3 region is CASSQVAGAQYF. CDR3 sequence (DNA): TGCGCCAGCAGCCAAGTGGCCGGGGCGCAGTATTTT.

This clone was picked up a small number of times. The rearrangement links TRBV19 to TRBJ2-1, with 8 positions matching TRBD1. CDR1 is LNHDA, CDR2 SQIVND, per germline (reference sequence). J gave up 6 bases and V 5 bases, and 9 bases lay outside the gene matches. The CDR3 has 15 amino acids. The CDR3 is CASSPDRGYSNEQFF. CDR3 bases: TGTGCCAGTAGTCCTGACAGGGGATACAGCAATGAGCAGTTCTTC.

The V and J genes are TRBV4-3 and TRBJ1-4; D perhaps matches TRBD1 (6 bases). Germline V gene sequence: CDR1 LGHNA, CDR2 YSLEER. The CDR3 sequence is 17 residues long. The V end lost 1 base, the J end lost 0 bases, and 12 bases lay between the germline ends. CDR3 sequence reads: CASSQGFGGTTNEKLFF. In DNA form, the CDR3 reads TGCGCCAGCAGCCAAGGGTTCGGGGGCACAACTAATGAAAAACTGTTTTTT.

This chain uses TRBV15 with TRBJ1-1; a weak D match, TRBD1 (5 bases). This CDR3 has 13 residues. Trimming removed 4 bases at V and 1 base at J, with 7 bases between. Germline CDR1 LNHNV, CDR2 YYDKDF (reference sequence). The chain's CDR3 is CATSNQGNTEAFF. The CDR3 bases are TGTGCCACCAGCAACCAGGGGAACACTGAAGCTTTCTTT. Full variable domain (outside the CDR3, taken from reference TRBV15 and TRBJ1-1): DAMVIQNPRYQVTQFGKPVTLSCSQTLNHNVMYWYQQKSSQAPKLLFHYYDKDFNNEADTPDNFQSRRPNTSFCFLDIRSPGLGDTAMYLCATSNQGNTEAFFGQGTRLTVV.

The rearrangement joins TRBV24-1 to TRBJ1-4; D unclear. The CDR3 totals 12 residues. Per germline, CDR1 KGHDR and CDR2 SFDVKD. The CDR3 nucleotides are TGTGTCGATGTAGGGACTAATGAAAAACTGTTTTTT. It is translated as CVDVGTNEKLFF.

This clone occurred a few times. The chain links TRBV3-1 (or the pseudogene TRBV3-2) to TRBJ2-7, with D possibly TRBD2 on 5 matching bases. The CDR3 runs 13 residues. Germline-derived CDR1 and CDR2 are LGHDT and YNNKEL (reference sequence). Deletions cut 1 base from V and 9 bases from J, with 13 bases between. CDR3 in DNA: TGTGCCAGCAGCCAAGTCCTTGGAGGCGCGCAGTACTTC. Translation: CASSQVLGGAQYF.

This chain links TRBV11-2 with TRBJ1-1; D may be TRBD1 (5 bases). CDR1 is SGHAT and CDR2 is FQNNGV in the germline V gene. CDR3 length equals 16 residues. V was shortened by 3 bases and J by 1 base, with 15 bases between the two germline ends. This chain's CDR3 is CASSLESGLRNTEAFF. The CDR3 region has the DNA TGTGCCAGCAGCTTGGAGTCGGGACTGCGGAACACTGAAGCTTTCTTT.

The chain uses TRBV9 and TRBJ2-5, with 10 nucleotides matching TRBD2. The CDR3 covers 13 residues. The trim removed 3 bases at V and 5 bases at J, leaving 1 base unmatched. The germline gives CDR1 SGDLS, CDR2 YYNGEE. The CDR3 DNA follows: TGTGCCAGCAGCGGGGGACTAGCGGAGACCCAGTACTTC. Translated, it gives CASSGGLAETQYF. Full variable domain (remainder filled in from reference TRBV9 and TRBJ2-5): DSGVTQTPKHLITATGQRVTLRCSPRSGDLSVYWYQQSLDQGLQFLIQYYNGEERAKGNILERFSAQQFPDLHSELNLSSLELGDSALYFCASSGGLAETQYFGPGTRLLVL.

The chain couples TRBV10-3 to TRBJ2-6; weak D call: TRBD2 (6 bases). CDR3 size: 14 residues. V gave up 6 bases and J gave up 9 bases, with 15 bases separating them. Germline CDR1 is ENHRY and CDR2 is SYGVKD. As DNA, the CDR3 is TGTGCCATCAGGACGGAGAGGGGAGGCAACGTCCTGACTTTC. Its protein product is CAIRTERGGNVLTF.

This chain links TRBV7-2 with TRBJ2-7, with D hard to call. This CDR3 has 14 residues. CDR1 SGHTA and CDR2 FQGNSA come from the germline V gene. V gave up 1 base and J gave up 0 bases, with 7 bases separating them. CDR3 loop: CASSLEWGSYEQYF. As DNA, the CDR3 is TGTGCCAGCAGCTTAGAATGGGGCTCCTACGAGCAGTACTTC.

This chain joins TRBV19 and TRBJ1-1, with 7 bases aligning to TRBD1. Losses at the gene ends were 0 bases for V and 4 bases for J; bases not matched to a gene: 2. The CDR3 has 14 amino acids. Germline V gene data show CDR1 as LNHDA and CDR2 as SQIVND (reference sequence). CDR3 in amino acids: CASSIEGTVTEAFF. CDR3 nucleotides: TGTGCCAGTAGTATAGAAGGGACAGTCACTGAAGCTTTCTTT.

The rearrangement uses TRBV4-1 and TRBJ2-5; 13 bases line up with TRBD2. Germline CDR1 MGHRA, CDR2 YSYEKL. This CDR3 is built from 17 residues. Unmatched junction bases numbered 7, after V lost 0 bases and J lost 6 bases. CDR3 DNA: TGCGCCAGCAGCCAAGAAACTAGCGGGGGGGTTCGAAAGACCCAGTACTTC. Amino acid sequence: CASSQETSGGVRKTQYF.

CDR3 protein: CASSYSYRTDTQYF. CDR3 bases: TGTGCCAGCAGTTACTCGTACCGCACAGATACGCAGTATTTT. The chain has TRBV6-2 or TRBV6-3 and TRBJ2-3; D gene unclear. V lost 0 bases and J lost 1, with 5 bases in between. Germline V lookup: CDR1 MNHEY, CDR2 SVGEGT. The CDR3 loop spans 14 amino acids.